This T cell receptor beta chain emerged from a study of Graves' ophthalmopathy and Graves' hyperthyroidism. Across the whole study: At initial diagnosis, peripheral blood was obtained, and this preceded any treatment.

This clonotype was picked up many times. The authors enrolled newly diagnosed hyperthyroidism patients aged 18 to 65 with under 2 months' duration. The germline V gene encodes CDR1 SGHDN and CDR2 FVKESK. This CDR3 region has 15 residues. Losses at the gene ends were 3 bases for V and 5 bases for J; bases not matched to a gene: 6. RNA transcripts yielded amplified TCR beta CDR3 regions. First-round RT-PCR with HTBI primers preceded a second-round multiplex PCR. TCRdb re-derived calls from the multiplex PCR reads in MiXCR, one entry per CDR3 protein. The repertoire holds 500,000 to 700,000 distinct CDR3 sequences, with 20% to 25% as singletons.

The J gene is TRBJ1-1, the V gene TRBV14; 10 nucleotides agree with TRBD1. The source material was peripheral blood. The receptor comes from a woman aged 18 to 35 with stable Graves' hyperthyroidism. Some clones in this sample may be carry-over from other donors' samples. The CDR3: CASSHKWTGGTEAFF. The CDR3 DNA sequence: TGTGCCAGCAGCCACAAATGGACAGGGGGAACTGAAGCTTTCTTT.